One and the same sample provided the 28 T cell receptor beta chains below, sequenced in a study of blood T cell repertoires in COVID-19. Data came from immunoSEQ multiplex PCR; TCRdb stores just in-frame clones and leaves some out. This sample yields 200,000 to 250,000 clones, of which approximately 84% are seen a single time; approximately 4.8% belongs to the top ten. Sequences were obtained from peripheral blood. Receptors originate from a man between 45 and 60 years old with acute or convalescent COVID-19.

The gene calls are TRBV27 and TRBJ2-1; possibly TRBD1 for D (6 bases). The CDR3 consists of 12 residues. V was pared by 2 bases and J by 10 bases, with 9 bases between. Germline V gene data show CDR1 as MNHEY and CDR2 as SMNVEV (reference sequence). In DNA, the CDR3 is TGTGCCAGCAGTTTAACAGGGACCGAGCAGTTCTTC. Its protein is CASSLTGTEQFF.

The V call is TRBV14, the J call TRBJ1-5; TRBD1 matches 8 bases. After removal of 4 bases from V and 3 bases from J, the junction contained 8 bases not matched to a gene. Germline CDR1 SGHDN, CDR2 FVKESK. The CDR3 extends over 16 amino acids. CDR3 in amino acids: CASSRSTGENNQPQHF. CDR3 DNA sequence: TGTGCCAGCAGCCGCTCGACAGGGGAAAACAATCAGCCCCAGCATTTT.

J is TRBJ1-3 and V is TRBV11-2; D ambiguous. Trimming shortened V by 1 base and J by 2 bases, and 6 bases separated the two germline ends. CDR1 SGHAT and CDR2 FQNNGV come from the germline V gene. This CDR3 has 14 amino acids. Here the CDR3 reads CASSLAGAGNTIYF. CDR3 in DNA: TGTGCCAGCAGCTTAGCAGGTGCTGGAAACACCATATATTTT.

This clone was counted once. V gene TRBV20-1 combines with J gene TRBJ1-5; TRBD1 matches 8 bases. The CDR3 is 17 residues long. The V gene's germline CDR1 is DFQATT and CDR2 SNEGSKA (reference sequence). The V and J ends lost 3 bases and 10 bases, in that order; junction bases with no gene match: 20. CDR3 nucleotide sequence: TGCAGTGCTAGTAGAGGCCAGGGGGCCAGTTATAGGGAACCCCAGCATTTT. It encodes CSASRGQGASYREPQHF.

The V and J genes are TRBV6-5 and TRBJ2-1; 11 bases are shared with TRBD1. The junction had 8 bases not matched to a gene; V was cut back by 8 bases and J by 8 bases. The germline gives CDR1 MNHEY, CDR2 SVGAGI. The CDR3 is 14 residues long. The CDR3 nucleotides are TGTGCCAGCTGGGGACAGGGGGGGCGCGATGAGCAGTTCTTC. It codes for CASWGQGGRDEQFF.

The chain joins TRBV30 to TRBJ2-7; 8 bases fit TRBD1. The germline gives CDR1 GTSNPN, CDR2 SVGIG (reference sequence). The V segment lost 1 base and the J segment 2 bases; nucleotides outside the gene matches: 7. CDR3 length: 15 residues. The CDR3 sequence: CAWSAAGTGTYEQYF. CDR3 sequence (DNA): TGTGCCTGGAGTGCGGCCGGGACAGGAACCTACGAGCAGTACTTC.

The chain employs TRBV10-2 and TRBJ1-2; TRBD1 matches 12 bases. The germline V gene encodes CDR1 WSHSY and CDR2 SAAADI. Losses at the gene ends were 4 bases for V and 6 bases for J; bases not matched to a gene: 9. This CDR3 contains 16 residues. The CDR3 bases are TGCGCCAGCAGTGGGTCGGGACAGGGGGCGCGAGATGGCTACACCTTC. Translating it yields CASSGSGQGARDGYTF.

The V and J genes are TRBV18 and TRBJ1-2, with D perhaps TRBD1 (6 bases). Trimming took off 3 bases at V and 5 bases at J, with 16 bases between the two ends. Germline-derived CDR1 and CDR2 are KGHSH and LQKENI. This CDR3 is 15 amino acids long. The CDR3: CASSPPGRGSYGYTF. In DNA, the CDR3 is TGTGCCAGCTCACCTCCGGGAAGGGGGTCGTATGGCTACACCTTC.

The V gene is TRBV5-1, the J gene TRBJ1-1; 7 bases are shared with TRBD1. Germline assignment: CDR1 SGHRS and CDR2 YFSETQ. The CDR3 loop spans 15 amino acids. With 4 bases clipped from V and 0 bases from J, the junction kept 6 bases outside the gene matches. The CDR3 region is CASSTQGEVNTEAFF. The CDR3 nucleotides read TGCGCCAGCAGCACGCAGGGGGAAGTGAACACTGAAGCTTTCTTT. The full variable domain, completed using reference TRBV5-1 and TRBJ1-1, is KAGVTQTPRYLIKTRGQQVTLSCSPISGHRSVSWYQQTPGQGLQFLFEYFSETQRNKGNFPGRFSGRQFSNSRSEMNVSTLELGDSALYLCASSTQGEVNTEAFFGQGTRLTVV.

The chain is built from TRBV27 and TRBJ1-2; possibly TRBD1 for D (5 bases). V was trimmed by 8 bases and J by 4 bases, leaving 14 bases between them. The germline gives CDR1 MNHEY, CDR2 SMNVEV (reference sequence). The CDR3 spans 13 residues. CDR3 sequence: CASGGTNTYGYTF. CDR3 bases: TGTGCCAGCGGTGGGACTAACACCTATGGCTACACCTTC.

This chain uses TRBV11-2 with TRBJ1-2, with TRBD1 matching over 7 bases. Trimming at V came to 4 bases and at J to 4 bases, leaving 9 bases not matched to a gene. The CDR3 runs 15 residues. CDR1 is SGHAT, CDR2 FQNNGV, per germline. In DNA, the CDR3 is TGTGCCAGCAGCTCGACAGGGAAGAGTCTCTATGGCTACACCTTC. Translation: CASSSTGKSLYGYTF.

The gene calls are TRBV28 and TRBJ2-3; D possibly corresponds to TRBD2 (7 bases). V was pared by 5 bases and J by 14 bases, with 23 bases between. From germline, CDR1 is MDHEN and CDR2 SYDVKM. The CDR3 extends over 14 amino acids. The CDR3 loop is CASSTSGGGPPRYF. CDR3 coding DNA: TGTGCCAGCAGTACCAGTGGGGGGGGGCCCCCTCGGTATTTT.

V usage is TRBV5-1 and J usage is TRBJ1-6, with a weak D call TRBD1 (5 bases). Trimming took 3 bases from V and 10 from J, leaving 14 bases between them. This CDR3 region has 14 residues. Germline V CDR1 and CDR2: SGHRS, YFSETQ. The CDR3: CASSWGGRGSPLHF. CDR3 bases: TGCGCCAGCAGCTGGGGAGGGAGGGGCTCACCCCTCCACTTT. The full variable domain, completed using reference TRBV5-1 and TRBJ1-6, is KAGVTQTPRYLIKTRGQQVTLSCSPISGHRSVSWYQQTPGQGLQFLFEYFSETQRNKGNFPGRFSGRQFSNSRSEMNVSTLELGDSALYLCASSWGGRGSPLHFGNGTRLTVT.

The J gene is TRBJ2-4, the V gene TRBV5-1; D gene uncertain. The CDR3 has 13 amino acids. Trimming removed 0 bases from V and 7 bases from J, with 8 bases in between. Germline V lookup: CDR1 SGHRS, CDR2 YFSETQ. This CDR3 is CASSLEARNIQYF. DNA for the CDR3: TGCGCCAGCAGCTTGGAAGCGAGGAACATTCAGTACTTC.

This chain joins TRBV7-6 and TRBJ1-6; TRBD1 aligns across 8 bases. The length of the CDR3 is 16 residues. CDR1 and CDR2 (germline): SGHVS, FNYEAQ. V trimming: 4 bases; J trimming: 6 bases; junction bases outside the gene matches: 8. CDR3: CASSWTTGVTNSPLHF. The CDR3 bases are TGTGCCAGCAGCTGGACGACAGGGGTTACTAATTCACCCCTCCACTTT.

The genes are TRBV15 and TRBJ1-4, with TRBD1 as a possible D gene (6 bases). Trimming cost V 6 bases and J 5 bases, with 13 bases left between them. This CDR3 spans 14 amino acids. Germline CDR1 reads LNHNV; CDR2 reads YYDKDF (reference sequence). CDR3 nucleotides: TGTGCCACCAGGCCGGGACACGGGAATGAAAAACTGTTTTTT. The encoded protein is CATRPGHGNEKLFF.

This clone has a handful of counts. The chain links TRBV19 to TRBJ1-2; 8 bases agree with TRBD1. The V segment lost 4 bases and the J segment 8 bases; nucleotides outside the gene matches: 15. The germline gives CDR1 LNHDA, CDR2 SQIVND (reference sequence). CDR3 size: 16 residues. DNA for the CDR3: TGTGCCAGTAGTACACCCGGCGAAGGACAGGGTAAAGGCTACACCTTC. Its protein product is CASSTPGEGQGKGYTF.

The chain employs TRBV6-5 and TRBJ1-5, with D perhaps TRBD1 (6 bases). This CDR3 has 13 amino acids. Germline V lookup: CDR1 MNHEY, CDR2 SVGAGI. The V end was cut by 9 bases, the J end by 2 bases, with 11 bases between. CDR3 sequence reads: CASTSGGNQPQHF. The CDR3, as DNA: TGTGCCAGTACCTCAGGGGGCAATCAGCCCCAGCATTTT.

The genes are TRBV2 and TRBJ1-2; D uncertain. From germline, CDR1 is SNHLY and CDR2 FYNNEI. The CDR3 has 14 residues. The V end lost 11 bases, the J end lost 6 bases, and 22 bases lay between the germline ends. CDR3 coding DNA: TGTGCCGAAGCCAGAGGCGAGGGAATGAATGGCTACACCTTC. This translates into CAEARGEGMNGYTF.

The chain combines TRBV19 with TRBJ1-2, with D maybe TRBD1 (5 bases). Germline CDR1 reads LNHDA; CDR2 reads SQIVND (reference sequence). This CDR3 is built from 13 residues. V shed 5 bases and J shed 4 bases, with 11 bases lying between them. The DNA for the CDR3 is TGTGCCAGTAGTTTGGGGGACTTCTATGGCTACACCTTC. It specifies CASSLGDFYGYTF. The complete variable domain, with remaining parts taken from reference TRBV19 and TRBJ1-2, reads DGGITQSPKYLFRKEGQNVTLSCEQNLNHDAMYWYRQDPGQGLRLIYYSQIVNDFQKGDIAEGYSVSREKKESFPLTVTSAQKNPTAFYLCASSLGDFYGYTFGSGTRLTVV.

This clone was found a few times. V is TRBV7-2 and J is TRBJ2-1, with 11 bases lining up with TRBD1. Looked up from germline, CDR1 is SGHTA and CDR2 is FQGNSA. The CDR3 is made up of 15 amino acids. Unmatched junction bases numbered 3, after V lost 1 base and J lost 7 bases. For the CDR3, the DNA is TGTGCCAGCAGCTTAGGCGGGACAGGGGGAAATGAGCAGTTCTTC. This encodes CASSLGGTGGNEQFF.

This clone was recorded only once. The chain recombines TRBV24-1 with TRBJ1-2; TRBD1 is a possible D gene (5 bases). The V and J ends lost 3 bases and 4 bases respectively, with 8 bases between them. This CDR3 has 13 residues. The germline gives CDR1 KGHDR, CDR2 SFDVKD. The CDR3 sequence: CATSDGQGYGYTF. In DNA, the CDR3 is TGTGCCACCAGTGATGGGCAGGGCTATGGCTACACCTTC.

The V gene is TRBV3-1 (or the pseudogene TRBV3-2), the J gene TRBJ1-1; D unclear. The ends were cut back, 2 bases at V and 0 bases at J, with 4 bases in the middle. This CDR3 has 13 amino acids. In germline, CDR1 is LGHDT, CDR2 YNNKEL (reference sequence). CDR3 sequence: CASSQRVNTEAFF. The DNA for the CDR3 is TGTGCCAGCAGCCAACGGGTGAACACTGAAGCTTTCTTT.

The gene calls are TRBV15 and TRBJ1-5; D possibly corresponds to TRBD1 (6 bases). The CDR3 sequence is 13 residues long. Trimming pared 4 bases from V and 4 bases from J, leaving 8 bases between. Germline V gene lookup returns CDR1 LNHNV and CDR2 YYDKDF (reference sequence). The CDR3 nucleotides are TGTGCCACCAGCACCCAGGGGAATCAGCCCCAGCATTTT. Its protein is CATSTQGNQPQHF.

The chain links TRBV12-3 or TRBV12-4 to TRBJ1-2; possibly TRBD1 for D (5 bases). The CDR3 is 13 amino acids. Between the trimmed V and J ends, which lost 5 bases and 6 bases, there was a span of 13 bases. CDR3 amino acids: CASSPGGFDGYTF. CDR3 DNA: TGTGCCAGCAGTCCGGGGGGGTTCGATGGCTACACCTTC.

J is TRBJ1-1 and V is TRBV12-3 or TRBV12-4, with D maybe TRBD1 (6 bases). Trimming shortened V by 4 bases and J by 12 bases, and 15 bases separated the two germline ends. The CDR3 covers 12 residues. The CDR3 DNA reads TGTGCCAGCAGTTCCCGTACAGGGTGGCCTTTCTTT. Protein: CASSSRTGWPFF.

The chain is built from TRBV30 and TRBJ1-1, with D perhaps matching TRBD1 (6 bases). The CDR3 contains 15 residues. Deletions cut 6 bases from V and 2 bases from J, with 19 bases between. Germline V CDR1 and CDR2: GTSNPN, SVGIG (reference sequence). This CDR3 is CACKRLSQGNTEAFF. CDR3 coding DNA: TGTGCCTGCAAGAGGCTCTCACAGGGAAACACTGAAGCTTTCTTT.

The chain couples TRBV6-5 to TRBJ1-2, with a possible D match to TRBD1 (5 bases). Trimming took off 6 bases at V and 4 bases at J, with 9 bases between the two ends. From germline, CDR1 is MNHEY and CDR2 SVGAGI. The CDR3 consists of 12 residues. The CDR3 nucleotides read TGTGCCAGCAGCTTTCAGGGCTATGGCTACACCTTC. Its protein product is CASSFQGYGYTF.